The 24 T cell receptor delta chains listed next were all sequenced from one sample in a study of human gamma delta and Vdelta1 T cells. TCRdb made new clone calls on the PCR reads using CATT. Found here are 13,000 or so delta-chain clones, almost 50% of them singletons; the top ten hold less than 1.6%. What these receptors recognize is not known. The sequencing input was Vdelta1 gamma-delta T cells from blood grown in culture (DOT cells). These receptors were obtained from a human donor in good health.

A single count supports this clone. V gene TRDV1 combines with J gene TRDJ1; 9 bases match TRDD3. V was clipped by 0 bases and J by 2 bases; unmatched bases: 25. Germline V gene lookup returns CDR1 TSWWSYY and CDR2 QGS. The CDR3 is made up of 23 amino acids. CDR3 DNA: TGTGCTCTTGGGGAACTAACGGTTAGTGCTGCCCTGGGGGATGCCCTGGGGACCGATAAACTCATCTTT. Translating gives CALGELTVSAALGDALGTDKLIF.

V is TRDV1 and J is TRDJ1, with D possibly being TRDD2 or TRDD3 (5 bases each). CDR1 is TSWWSYY and CDR2 is QGS in the germline V gene. V was cut by 7 bases and J by 4 bases, with 25 bases left in between. This CDR3 is built from 17 residues. The CDR3 reads CALAIDTFDGEVDKLIF. Written as DNA, the CDR3 is TGTGCTCTTGCGATTGATACCTTCGACGGGGAAGTCGATAAACTCATCTTT.

The chain has TRDV1 and TRDJ1, with TRDD3 identical over 11 bases. CDR1 and CDR2 from the germline V gene are TSWWSYY and QGS. J was trimmed by 1 base and V by 4 bases; bases with no gene match: 32. This CDR3 has 25 residues. The CDR3 coding sequence is TGTGCTCTTGGGGGCGGAACACCCTTCCAAATATTCACAACTGGGGGATATCCCAGCACCGATAAACTCATCTTT. Protein: CALGGGTPFQIFTTGGYPSTDKLIF.

The chain combines TRDV1 with TRDJ1, with 10 nucleotides matching TRDD3. The CDR3 consists of 25 residues. Germline loops: CDR1 TSWWSYY, CDR2 QGS. Trimming cost V 0 bases and J 6 bases; bases outside gene matches: 34. This CDR3 is CALGELNLLPNLLEWGIPSLNKLIF. The DNA of the CDR3 is TGTGCTCTTGGGGAACTCAATCTCCTTCCTAATCTCTTGGAGTGGGGGATACCTAGCCTCAATAAACTCATCTTT.

The chain is built from TRDV1 and TRDJ1, with TRDD3 as a possible D gene (7 bases). CDR3 size: 19 residues. CDR1 is TSWWSYY, CDR2 QGS, per germline. V was trimmed by 2 bases and J by 4 bases, leaving 26 bases between them. CDR3 sequence reads: CALGETVLLGSLRHDKLIF. CDR3 DNA sequence: TGTGCTCTTGGGGAAACAGTCCTACTGGGGTCTCTTCGACACGATAAACTCATCTTT.

This clone was detected only once. The chain employs TRDV1 and TRDJ1, with 13 bases lining up with TRDD3. Germline CDR1 is TSWWSYY and CDR2 is QGS. CDR3 length: 24 residues. V lost 0 bases to trimming and J lost 1 base; unmatched junction nucleotides: 23. CDR3 amino acids: CALGELEVTSNLLGDTGGTDKLIF. CDR3 nucleotide sequence: TGTGCTCTTGGGGAACTAGAGGTAACCTCGAACCTACTGGGGGATACGGGTGGCACCGATAAACTCATCTTT.

As concerns this clone: The germline gene is not matched at one end of the junction; a read error may be the cause. The rearrangement links TRDV1 to TRDJ1; 11 positions match TRDD3. CDR3 length: 19 amino acids. Germline V gene sequence: CDR1 TSWWSYY, CDR2 QGS. The CDR3 protein is CALGERYAGGYNGPDRLIF. The CDR3 DNA is TGTGCTCTTGGGGAACGATATGCTGGGGGATACAATGGACCCGATAGACTCATCTTT.

This clone was counted between two and nine times. This chain connects TRDV1 to TRDJ1, with D maybe TRDD2 (5 bases). Deletions cut 3 bases from V and 2 bases from J, with 19 bases between. The V gene's germline CDR1 is TSWWSYY and CDR2 QGS. This CDR3 is 17 amino acids long. The DNA for the CDR3 is TGTGCTCTTGGGGACCTATTATTCCTTGCTCGGACCGATAAACTCATCTTT. Translated, it gives CALGDLLFLARTDKLIF.

This chain connects TRDV1 to TRDJ1; 8 bases are a match to TRDD3. With V trimmed by 0 bases and J by 3 bases, 3 bases remained unmatched. CDR1 and CDR2 from the germline V gene are TSWWSYY and QGS. CDR3 length: 15 amino acids. This chain's CDR3 is CALGELGDIADKLIF. CDR3 DNA: TGTGCTCTTGGGGAACTGGGGGATATCGCCGATAAACTCATCTTT.

The rearrangement uses TRDV1 and TRDJ1; 13 bases map to TRDD3. Germline CDR1 and CDR2: TSWWSYY and QGS. CDR3 length: 19 amino acids. The J segment lost 0 bases and the V segment lost 4 bases, leaving 11 bases of the junction unmatched. The DNA for the CDR3 is TGTGCTCTTGGGGGCCTCCAACTGGGGGATACGGTGTACACCGATAAACTCATCTTT. Amino acids: CALGGLQLGDTVYTDKLIF.

The genes are TRDV1 and TRDJ1; perhaps TRDD3 as D (5 bases). CDR3 length: 19 residues. CDR1 is TSWWSYY, CDR2 QGS, per germline. The V end lost 5 bases, the J end lost 0 bases, and 25 bases lay between the germline ends. The CDR3, as DNA: TGTGCTCTTGGGACCCTATGGTCACGTATAGGGGGTAACACCGATAAACTCATCTTT. This encodes CALGTLWSRIGGNTDKLIF.

The chain combines TRDV1 with TRDJ1; 10 bases align to TRDD3. The end of the DNA fits TRDJ2 better, so the J call may be wrong. The CDR3 is 17 residues long. Germline CDR1 is TSWWSYY and CDR2 is QGS. The CDR3 reads CALGELAWGIQADKLFF. The CDR3 region has the DNA TGTGCTCTTGGGGAACTAGCATGGGGGATACAGGCCGATAAACTCTTCTTT.

The rearrangement links TRDV1 to TRDJ1, with 10 bases aligning to TRDD3. The CDR3 loop spans 18 amino acids. Germline CDR1 is TSWWSYY and CDR2 is QGS. V shed 0 bases and J 2 bases; nucleotides not matched to a gene: 9. The CDR3 protein is CALGELSWGDTGTDKLIF. Written as DNA, the CDR3 is TGTGCTCTTGGGGAACTATCCTGGGGGGATACGGGGACCGATAAACTCATCTTT.

V is TRDV1 and J is TRDJ1; D is unclear. This CDR3 is 14 amino acids long. Trimming took off 5 bases at V and 0 bases at J, with 10 bases between the two ends. Per germline, CDR1 TSWWSYY and CDR2 QGS. The CDR3 DNA is TGTGCTCTTGGGTTACCAGAGTACACCGATAAACTCATCTTT. Its protein is CALGLPEYTDKLIF.

This clone was counted a single time. The J gene is TRDJ3, the V gene TRDV1; D not certain. Trimming removed 4 bases from V and 0 bases from J, with 22 bases in between. Per the germline V gene, CDR1 is TSWWSYY and CDR2 is QGS. CDR3 size: 21 residues. The CDR3 bases are TGTGCTCTTGGGGTTCAACCACGGATTCCCGCGGTCTCCTGGGACACCCGACAGATGTTTTTC. Its translation: CALGVQPRIPAVSWDTRQMFF.

V is TRDV1 and J is TRDJ1, with D maybe TRDD3 (6 bases). V lost 2 bases and J lost 4, with 23 bases in between. CDR3 size: 18 residues. Per the germline V gene, CDR1 is TSWWSYY and CDR2 is QGS. CDR3 nucleotide sequence: TGTGCTCTTGGGGAAAAGGTACGCGGGAGGCTGGGGTTCGATAAACTCATCTTT. Protein sequence: CALGEKVRGRLGFDKLIF.

The count of this clone is one. This chain uses TRDV1 with TRDJ1; no clear D gene. The V gene's germline CDR1 is TSWWSYY and CDR2 QGS. The CDR3 runs to 19 residues. V was shortened by 0 bases and J by 0 bases, with 20 bases between the two germline ends. The CDR3 DNA sequence: TGTGCTCTTGGGGAACTCCCTGACGCCGTACTCTTGTACACCGATAAACTCATCTTT. It translates to CALGELPDAVLLYTDKLIF.

The rearrangement joins TRDV1 to TRDJ1, with 9 bases fitting TRDD3. From germline, CDR1 is TSWWSYY and CDR2 QGS. The CDR3 length is 20 residues. Trimming at V came to 2 bases and at J to 0 bases, leaving 16 bases not matched to a gene. The CDR3 DNA sequence: TGTGCTCTTGGGGAAGGGATATCCCCTTACTGGGGGAGGTACACCGATAAACTCATCTTT. It codes for CALGEGISPYWGRYTDKLIF.

The chain couples TRDV1 to TRDJ1; weak D call: TRDD3 (6 bases). Per germline, CDR1 TSWWSYY and CDR2 QGS. The CDR3 sequence is 22 residues long. V lost 4 bases, J lost 5 bases, and 38 bases lay in between. The CDR3 sequence: CALGGSPWPGYWETIVDDKLIF. Written as DNA, the CDR3 is TGTGCTCTTGGGGGATCCCCCTGGCCGGGTTACTGGGAAACTATCGTAGATGATAAACTCATCTTT.

The rearrangement joins TRDV1 to TRDJ1, with no clear D. Germline CDR1 reads TSWWSYY; CDR2 reads QGS. V lost 2 bases, J lost 3 bases, and 22 bases lay in between. The CDR3 contains 18 residues. The chain's CDR3 is CALGEIRSRSYPPDKLIF. The CDR3 bases are TGTGCTCTTGGGGAAATAAGGTCTAGGTCGTACCCACCCGATAAACTCATCTTT.

This chain joins TRDV1 and TRDJ1; D perhaps matches TRDD3 (6 bases). V lost 8 bases and J lost 8, with 30 bases in between. This CDR3 comprises 17 residues. Germline V lookup: CDR1 TSWWSYY, CDR2 QGS. The CDR3 sequence is CALWSGLGVPLRSKLIF. Written as DNA, the CDR3 is TGTGCTCTTTGGTCGGGACTGGGTGTTCCTTTGCGATCGAAACTCATCTTT.

In the case of this clone: This may arise from a read error, as a much more abundant clone is one base away. The same CDR3 arises from other DNA sequences in this sample as well. The chain links TRDV1 to TRDJ1, with 11 bases matching TRDD3. The V gene's germline CDR1 is TSWWSYY and CDR2 QGS. The CDR3 is 24 residues long. J was trimmed by 2 bases and V by 1 base; bases with no gene match: 27. The CDR3 is CALGEPFPSYEYWGIEMGTDKLIF. Here the CDR3 DNA reads TGTGCTCTTGGGGAACCCTTTCCTTCCTACGAGTACTGGGGGATAGAGATGGGGACCGATAAACTCATCTTT.

This chain connects TRDV1 to TRDJ1; 8 nucleotides match TRDD3. Germline lookup yields CDR1 TSWWSYY and CDR2 QGS. This CDR3 is 21 amino acids long. Trimming cost V 1 base and J 4 bases; bases outside gene matches: 23. CDR3 DNA sequence: TGTGCTCTTGGGGAACCCGATTCTCTAGAGACTGGGGGTAGGGGAGACGATAAACTCATCTTT. Translating it yields CALGEPDSLETGGRGDDKLIF.

This clone was recorded a few times. The chain combines TRDV1 with TRDJ1, with 13 bases identical to TRDD3. Trimming cost V 0 bases and J 0 bases; bases outside gene matches: 19. The germline gives CDR1 TSWWSYY, CDR2 QGS. CDR3 size: 23 residues. CDR3: CALGELGTNGYWGIREDTDKLIF. In DNA form, the CDR3 reads TGTGCTCTTGGGGAACTCGGGACTAACGGGTACTGGGGGATACGAGAGGACACCGATAAACTCATCTTT.